This T cell receptor (beta chain) stems from a study of regulatory T cells in long-lasting Graves disease. In building TCR beta libraries, iRepertoire HTBI primers were used together with Arm-PCR of CDR3 regions. TCRdb redid the calling of the multiplex PCR reads with MiXCR, one entry per CDR3 protein. This sample carries around 230,000 distinct CDR3 sequences, about 17% of them seen once, and the ten largest clones take around 21%. The time point is: newly diagnosed GD, antithyroid drugs for less than 3 months. Scientists built the TCR library using RNA that was extracted from PBMCs. This clonotype was observed at least ten times. The V end lost 0 bases, the J end lost 8 bases, and 10 bases lay between the germline ends. Germline V gene data show CDR1 as MNHEY and CDR2 as SVGAGI. There are 13 residues in the CDR3.

The TCR was taken from a female donor with Graves disease. Sequencing used peripheral blood mononuclear cells (PBMCs), obtained at new diagnosis, from a patient treated with antithyroid drugs. The J gene is TRBJ1-2, the V gene TRBV6-5; D perhaps matches TRBD1 (5 bases). The CDR3 region is CASSYSGEGGYTF. CDR3 DNA: TGTGCCAGCAGTTACTCGGGGGAGGGAGGCTACACCTTC.